This T cell receptor beta chain was identified during a study of post-analysis software for immune sequencing data. Presence of unique molecular identifiers characterized the TCR beta cDNA libraries. TCRdb itself ran the PCR reads through MiXCR, one entry per CDR3 protein. The profile shows fewer than 900,000 distinct CDR3 sequences, approximately 44% of them singletons. CDR1 is LGHNA and CDR2 is YSLEER in the germline V gene. There are 15 residues in the CDR3. Study-level results: Several TRBV segments occurring more often in patients than controls included TRBV5-6, TRBV5-1 and TRBV20-1.

Of note for this clonotype: Antigen specificity is unknown.

Sequenced sample: blood. The rearrangement joins TRBV4-3 to TRBJ2-5; D is perhaps TRBD1 or TRBD2 (6 bases each). The DNA end is a closer match to TRBJ2-7, so the J assignment may be wrong. The clonotype originates from a girl between 10 and 17 years old with multiple sclerosis. The CDR3 here is CASSQGGDTSYEQYF. CDR3 DNA sequence: TGCGCCAGCAGCCAAGGGGGGGACACCTCCTACGAGCAGTACTTC.